This T cell receptor (beta chain) appears in the sequencing data of a study of beta chain features in type 1 diabetes. Reverse transcribing all isolated RNA meant expressed TCRB transcripts were sequenced. Profiled with immunoSEQ multiplex PCR; TCRdb holds only in-frame clones, not every one. The sample consists of 680,000 or so clones, 15% to 19% of them appearing once. Study findings and constraints: The study left unresolved whether HLA type influences TCRB rearrangement. Fewer insertions but more deletions were seen at VDJ junctions in type 1 diabetes patients. The study found moderately but significantly shorter TCRB CDR3s in all four CD4+ subsets of Type 1 diabetes patients.

CDR3 size: 15 residues. This clone came up a few times. Its antigen remains unidentified. V gene TRBV21-1 combines with J gene TRBJ2-7; the tabulated D call, TRBD1, remains unverified against the DNA. TRBV21-1 is a known pseudogene. The source is a man between 18 and 29 years old in good health. Material for sequencing was naive CD4+ T cells from blood. The CDR3 sequence is CASSQRRQDSYEQYF. The CDR3, as DNA: TGTGCCAGCAGCCAAAGGCGTCAGGATTCCTACGAGCAGTACTTC.